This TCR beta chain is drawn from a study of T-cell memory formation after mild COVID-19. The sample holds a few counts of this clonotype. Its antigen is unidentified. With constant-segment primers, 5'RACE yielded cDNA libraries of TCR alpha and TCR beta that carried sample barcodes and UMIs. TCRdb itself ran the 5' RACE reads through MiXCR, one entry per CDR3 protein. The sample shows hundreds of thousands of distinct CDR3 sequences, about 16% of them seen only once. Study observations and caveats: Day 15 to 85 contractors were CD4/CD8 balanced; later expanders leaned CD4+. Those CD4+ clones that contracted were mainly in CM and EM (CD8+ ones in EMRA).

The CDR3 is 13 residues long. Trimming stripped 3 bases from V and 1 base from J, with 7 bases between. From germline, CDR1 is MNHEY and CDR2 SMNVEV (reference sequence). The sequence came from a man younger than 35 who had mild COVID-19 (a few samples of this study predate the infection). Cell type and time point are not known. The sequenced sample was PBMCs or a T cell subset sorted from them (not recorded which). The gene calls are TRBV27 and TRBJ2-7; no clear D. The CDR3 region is CASSLEPSYEQYF. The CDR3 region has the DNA TGTGCCAGCAGTTTGGAGCCATCCTACGAGCAGTACTTC.